These 24 T cell receptor beta chains were all obtained from the same sample, sequenced in a study of shared clonotypes between healthy human individuals. Assay used: immunoSEQ multiplex PCR; TCRdb lists only in-frame clones, some missing. The sample yields under 2,500,000 clones, nearly 97% seen once. What was sequenced was naive CD4+ T cells sorted from blood. The subset here: CD45RA+ positively selected. The receptor source for this set is a man aged 18 to 30 in good health.

V is TRBV27 and J is TRBJ2-7; TRBD2 is a possible D gene (7 bases). Germline assignment: CDR1 MNHEY and CDR2 SMNVEV (reference sequence). CDR3 size: 13 residues. The ends were cut back, 5 bases at V and 6 bases at J, with 14 bases in the middle. The CDR3 sequence is CASSLYRGGEQYF. CDR3 DNA: TGTGCCAGCAGTCTATATAGGGGGGGCGAGCAGTACTTC.

J is TRBJ2-3 and V is TRBV5-6; the D gene is possibly TRBD1 (6 bases). Germline CDR1 SGHDT, CDR2 YYEEEE. The CDR3 covers 14 residues. V was cut by 0 bases and J by 5 bases, with 10 bases left in between. The CDR3 region has the DNA TGTGCCAGCAGCTTGGACAGGGTAATAGATACGCAGTATTTT. Residues: CASSLDRVIDTQYF.

The V call is TRBV5-1, the J call TRBJ1-1, with D possibly being TRBD1 (6 bases). Germline-derived CDR1 and CDR2 are SGHRS and YFSETQ. This CDR3 is built from 16 residues. The V and J ends lost 4 bases and 0 bases respectively, with 16 bases between them. The DNA of the CDR3 is TGCGCCAGCAGCCCCTGGCGGTCAGGGGTGAACACTGAAGCTTTCTTT. This codes for CASSPWRSGVNTEAFF.

The V gene is TRBV19, the J gene TRBJ1-1; 10 nucleotides align to TRBD1. There are 16 residues in the CDR3. V shed 6 bases and J 3 bases; nucleotides not matched to a gene: 10. Germline lookup yields CDR1 LNHDA and CDR2 SQIVND (reference sequence). DNA for the CDR3: TGTGCCAGTAGCAGGATTTCGGGACAGGGGTACACTGAAGCTTTCTTT. This gives the protein CASSRISGQGYTEAFF.

This chain links TRBV7-6 with TRBJ1-1; TRBD1 aligns across 7 bases. Germline V gene lookup returns CDR1 SGHVS and CDR2 FNYEAQ. The trim removed 5 bases at V and 1 base at J, leaving 4 bases unmatched. The CDR3 runs to 14 residues. The CDR3 DNA reads TGTGCCAGCAGCGGACGACAGGGGAACACTGAAGCTTTCTTT. Protein product: CASSGRQGNTEAFF.

The chain couples TRBV7-2 to TRBJ2-3; 15 bases match TRBD2. V lost 4 bases to trimming and J lost 4 bases; unmatched junction nucleotides: 3. From germline, CDR1 is SGHTA and CDR2 FQGNSA. The CDR3 totals 16 residues. CDR3 protein: CASSSRTSGGADTQYF. The CDR3, as DNA: TGTGCCAGCAGCTCAAGGACTAGCGGGGGGGCAGATACGCAGTATTTT.

The J gene is TRBJ1-6, the V gene TRBV28, with a possible D match to TRBD1 (5 bases). V lost 1 base, J lost 8 bases, and 9 bases lay in between. The germline gives CDR1 MDHEN, CDR2 SYDVKM. The CDR3 totals 14 residues. In DNA form, the CDR3 reads TGTGCCAGCAGTTTATTCGAGGGGCATTCACCCCTCCACTTT. Amino acid sequence: CASSLFEGHSPLHF.

The rearrangement joins TRBV7-8 to TRBJ2-7, with a possible D match to TRBD2 (7 bases). Trimming shortened V by 5 bases and J by 2 bases, and 13 bases separated the two germline ends. Germline V gene lookup returns CDR1 SGHVS and CDR2 FQNEAQ. CDR3 length: 14 amino acids. The CDR3 loop reads CASSSGAGAYEQYF. CDR3 DNA: TGTGCCAGCAGCAGCGGGGCAGGGGCCTACGAGCAGTACTTC. The full variable domain, rest sourced from reference TRBV7-8 and TRBJ2-7, is GAGVSQSPRYKVAKRGQDVALRCDPISGHVSLFWYQQALGQGPEFLTYFQNEAQLDKSGLPSDRFFAERPEGSVSTLKIQRTQQEDSAVYLCASSSGAGAYEQYFGPGTRLTVT.

With regard to this clone: The sample holds other DNA sequences that translate to the same CDR3. CDR3: CASSLGGQGSSYEQYF. As DNA, the CDR3 is TGCGCCAGCAGCTTGGGGGGACAGGGTAGCTCCTACGAGCAGTACTTC. J is TRBJ2-7 and V is TRBV5-1; 9 positions agree with TRBD1. The CDR3 length is 16 residues. Germline loops: CDR1 SGHRS, CDR2 YFSETQ. V shed 0 bases and J 0 bases; nucleotides not matched to a gene: 4.

This chain uses TRBV6-6 with TRBJ1-2; D possibly corresponds to TRBD1 (5 bases). The CDR3 totals 13 residues. CDR1 and CDR2 from the germline V gene are MNHNY and SVGAGI (reference sequence). Trimming stripped 4 bases from V and 6 bases from J, with 12 bases between. The CDR3 nucleotides read TGTGCCAGCAGTTCAACAGGAGAGCATGGCTACACCTTC. Translating it yields CASSSTGEHGYTF.

In regard to this clone: The sample holds other DNA sequences that translate to the same CDR3. The chain has TRBV5-4 and TRBJ1-2; weak D call: TRBD1 (6 bases). Germline V gene sequence: CDR1 SGHNT, CDR2 YYREEE (reference sequence). Between the trimmed V and J ends, which lost 2 bases and 6 bases, there was a span of 11 bases. The CDR3 extends over 13 amino acids. The CDR3 coding sequence is TGTGCCAGCAGCTTACAGGGCATTGATGGCTACACCTTC. Translated: CASSLQGIDGYTF.

V is TRBV6-5 and J is TRBJ1-1; a possible D gene is TRBD1 (5 bases). This CDR3 comprises 15 residues. Germline CDR1 and CDR2: MNHEY and SVGAGI. Trimming left V 0 bases short and J 3 bases short, with 11 bases between. The CDR3 DNA follows: TGTGCCAGCAGTTACTCGGGACCGCCCGACACTGAAGCTTTCTTT. This encodes CASSYSGPPDTEAFF.

The chain links TRBV5-4 to TRBJ2-3; D ambiguous. CDR1 is SGHNT, CDR2 YYREEE, per germline (reference sequence). The CDR3 is 14 residues long. The V and J ends lost 0 bases and 2 bases respectively, with 7 bases between them. The CDR3: CASSLASYTDTQYF. The CDR3 DNA reads TGTGCCAGCAGCTTGGCCTCATACACAGATACGCAGTATTTT.

Remarks on this clone: Its ends do not fully match the called genes, so a read error is possible. The chain links TRBV15 to TRBJ2-3; TRBD1 matches at 7 bases. This CDR3 is 14 amino acids long. Germline CDR1 reads LNHNV; CDR2 reads YYDKDF (reference sequence). CDR3 amino acids: CATGRGQHTDTQYF. The CDR3 nucleotides are TGTGCCACCGGCAGGGGACAGCACACAGATACGCAGTATTTT.

The CDR3 region has the DNA TGTGCCAGCAGCTTAGTCCCGGGTAGTGGAAACACCATATATTTT. It codes for CASSLVPGSGNTIYF. The chain employs TRBV7-2 and TRBJ1-3, with D unresolved. This CDR3 has 15 amino acids. The germline gives CDR1 SGHTA, CDR2 FQGNSA. V lost 1 base and J lost 3, with 10 bases in between. Based on the CDR3 plus reference TRBV7-2 and TRBJ1-3, the full variable domain is GAGVSQSPSNKVTEKGKDVELRCDPISGHTALYWYRQSLGQGLEFLIYFQGNSAPDKSGLPSDRFSAERTGGSVSTLTIQRTQQEDSAVYLCASSLVPGSGNTIYFGEGSWLTVV.

This clone was counted once. The chain is built from TRBV9 and TRBJ2-3; D perhaps matches TRBD2 (5 bases). The germline V gene encodes CDR1 SGDLS and CDR2 YYNGEE. The CDR3 sequence is 16 residues long. The ends were cut back, 4 bases at V and 2 bases at J, with 17 bases in the middle. CDR3 coding DNA: TGTGCCAGCAGCCCCCAATGGACTGGGTTCACAGATACGCAGTATTTT. As protein: CASSPQWTGFTDTQYF.

Comment on this clone: This may stem from a read error, because a much larger clone lies one nucleotide away. This CDR3 is also generated by other DNA sequences in the sample. V usage is TRBV5-1 and J usage is TRBJ2-3; D possibly corresponds to TRBD1 (5 bases). Looked up from germline, CDR1 is SGHRS and CDR2 is YFSETQ. V was clipped by 2 bases and J by 1 base, with 5 bases between them. The length of the CDR3 is 13 residues. The CDR3 spells CASSLGGTDTQYF. The CDR3 DNA reads TGCGCCAGCAGCTTAGGGGGCACAGATACGCAGTATTTT. Combining the CDR3 with reference TRBV5-1 and TRBJ2-3 gives the whole variable domain KAGVTQTPRYLIKTRGQQVTLSCSPISGHRSVSWYQQTPGQGLQFLFEYFSETQRNKGNFPGRFSGRQFSNSRSEMNVSTLELGDSALYLCASSLGGTDTQYFGPGTRLTVL.

CDR3 loop: CASSRGQGGGYTF. DNA for the CDR3: TGTGCCAGCAGTAGGGGACAGGGGGGAGGCTACACCTTC. The chain links TRBV5-4 to TRBJ1-2; 11 bases match TRBD1. This CDR3 has 13 residues. Germline values: CDR1 SGHNT, CDR2 YYREEE (reference sequence). After removal of 5 bases from V and 8 bases from J, the junction contained 5 bases not matched to a gene.

The V call is TRBV5-6, the J call TRBJ1-1, with 8 positions matching TRBD1. After removal of 0 bases from V and 6 bases from J, the junction contained 7 bases not matched to a gene. Germline values: CDR1 SGHDT, CDR2 YYEEEE. The CDR3 runs to 15 residues. The CDR3: CASSLVDRVRAEAFF. DNA for the CDR3: TGTGCCAGCAGCTTGGTGGACAGGGTAAGGGCTGAAGCTTTCTTT. The complete variable domain, with remaining parts taken from reference TRBV5-6 and TRBJ1-1, reads DAGVTQSPTHLIKTRGQQVTLRCSPKSGHDTVSWYQQALGQGPQFIFQYYEEEERQRGNFPDRFSGHQFPNYSSELNVNALLLGDSALYLCASSLVDRVRAEAFFGQGTRLTVV.

The V call is TRBV28, the J call TRBJ1-2; 7 bases align to TRBD1. The ends lost 5 bases at V and 4 bases at J; junction bases unmatched: 7. The CDR3 length is 14 residues. Germline V CDR1 and CDR2: MDHEN, SYDVKM. CDR3 protein: CASSEQGFSYGYTF. CDR3 DNA: TGTGCCAGCAGTGAACAGGGGTTTAGCTATGGCTACACCTTC.

As to this clone: A read error may produce the germline difference seen at one junction end. In the same sample, other DNA sequences code for this CDR3. The CDR3 DNA reads TGTGCCAGCACCTTAATTGGGATGAACACTGAGGCTTTCTTT. The encoded protein is CASTLIGMNTEAFF. The chain joins TRBV5-6 to TRBJ1-1; D is unclear. Per germline, CDR1 SGHDT and CDR2 YYEEEE. CDR3 length equals 14 residues.

The chain recombines TRBV10-3 with TRBJ1-1; 8 positions match TRBD1. This CDR3 has 15 residues. Germline-derived CDR1 and CDR2 are ENHRY and SYGVKD. J lost 7 bases, V lost 3 bases, and 10 bases had no gene match. The CDR3 sequence: CAISEQSGGWGEAFF. As DNA, the CDR3 is TGTGCCATCAGTGAACAGTCAGGGGGCTGGGGTGAAGCTTTCTTT.

CDR3 in DNA: TGTGCCAGCGTCCTACAGGGCGAGCAGTACTTC. Its translation is CASVLQGEQYF. The gene calls are TRBV2 and TRBJ2-7; a weak D match, TRBD1 (6 bases). The germline V gene encodes CDR1 SNHLY and CDR2 FYNNEI. Trimming pared 8 bases from V and 6 bases from J, leaving 11 bases between. This CDR3 spans 11 amino acids.

The chain uses TRBV11-2 and TRBJ2-7; TRBD2 agrees at 7 bases. Trimming cost V 1 base and J 0 bases; bases outside gene matches: 3. CDR1 SGHAT and CDR2 FQNNGV come from the germline V gene. CDR3 length: 15 residues. CDR3 DNA: TGTGCCAGCAGCTTAGCTAGCGGTTCCTCCTACGAGCAGTACTTC. Its translation is CASSLASGSSYEQYF.